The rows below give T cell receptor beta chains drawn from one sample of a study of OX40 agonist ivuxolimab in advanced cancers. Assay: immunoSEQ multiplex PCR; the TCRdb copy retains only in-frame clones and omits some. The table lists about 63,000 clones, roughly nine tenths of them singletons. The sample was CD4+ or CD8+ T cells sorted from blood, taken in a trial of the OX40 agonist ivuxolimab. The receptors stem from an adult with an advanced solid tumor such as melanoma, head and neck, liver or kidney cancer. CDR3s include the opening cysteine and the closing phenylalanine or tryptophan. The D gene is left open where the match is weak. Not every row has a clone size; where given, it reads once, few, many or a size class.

TGTGCCAGCAGTGAAGATACCTATAATTCACCCCTCCACTTT,CASSEDTYNSPLHF,NA,14,NA,TRBV27,TRBJ1-6
TGTGCCAGTAGTATTTGGGACACCCAAGAGACCCAGTACTTC,CASSIWDTQETQYF,NA,14,NA,TRBV19,TRBJ2-5
TGTGCCAGCAGCGACCGGACTAGCGGGGGGGCCTACAATGAGCAGTTCTTC,CASSDRTSGGAYNEQFF,TRBD2,17,NA,TRBV7-2,TRBJ2-1
TGTGCCAGCAGCGTGCTACGGGGAATCACTGGGGCCAACGTCCTGACTTTC,CASSVLRGITGANVLTF,NA,17,NA,TRBV9,TRBJ2-6
TGCGCCAGCAGCTTGGTTGTTCCGGGGGACACTGAAGCTTTCTTT,CASSLVVPGDTEAFF,NA,15,NA,TRBV5-1,TRBJ1-1
TGTGCCAGCAGCGTAGATCCCGGGACAGGGAACTACGAGCAGTACTTC,CASSVDPGTGNYEQYF,TRBD1,16,NA,TRBV9,TRBJ2-7
TGTGCCAGCAGCTTTCTGCGGAGAGACACAGATACGCAGTATTTT,CASSFLRRDTDTQYF,NA,15,NA,TRBV7-9,TRBJ2-3
TGTGCCAGCAGCAGGTTCGGGACCGGAGCCTACGAGCAGTACTTC,CASSRFGTGAYEQYF,NA,15,NA,TRBV7-9,TRBJ2-7
TGTGCCAGCAGTGAACTCGGGCCTGAGCAGTTCTTC,CASSELGPEQFF,NA,12,NA,TRBV6-1,TRBJ2-1
TGTGCCAGCAGCTTGGACGGTGGAGGCAATCAGCCCCAGCATTTT,CASSLDGGGNQPQHF,NA,15,NA,TRBV5-8,TRBJ1-5
TGTGCCACCCCTTTGGGCAGTTCGAACACCGGGGAGCTGTTTTTT,CATPLGSSNTGELFF,NA,15,once,TRBV7-9,TRBJ2-2
TGTGCCAGTAGTATAGTGCCAGCCGGAGGCCAGTACTTC,CASSIVPAGGQYF,NA,13,NA,TRBV19,TRBJ2-5
TGTGCCAGCAGCTTGACAGCTGACGATGAAAAACTGTTTTTT,CASSLTADDEKLFF,NA,14,once,TRBV5-5,TRBJ1-4
TGTGCCAGCAGTTCGACGCCGGGACCGATTTCTAACTATGGCTACACCTTC,CASSSTPGPISNYGYTF,NA,17,NA,TRBV27,TRBJ1-2
TGTGCCAGCAGTTCTGGACAGAGTCAAGAGACCCAGTACTTC,CASSSGQSQETQYF,NA,14,NA,TRBV27,TRBJ2-5
TGTGCCAGCCGGAATACAGATACGCAGTATTTT,CASRNTDTQYF,NA,11,NA,TRBV27,TRBJ2-3
TGTGCCAGTAATGCGGGCAATCAGCCCCAGCATTTT,CASNAGNQPQHF,NA,12,NA,TRBV19,TRBJ1-5
TGCAGCGCCAAGGACGGGTACGAGCAGTACTTC,CSAKDGYEQYF,NA,11,NA,TRBV29-1,TRBJ2-7
TGTGCCATCGGGGGGGGAATCACAGATACGCAGTATTTT,CAIGGGITDTQYF,TRBD2,13,NA,TRBV5-4,TRBJ2-3
TGTGCCAGCAGCCCTACCGGGGGCAGGGTTACCTACGAGCAGTACTTC,CASSPTGGRVTYEQYF,NA,16,NA,TRBV27,TRBJ2-7
TGTGCCAGTAGTATAGGGACCGGGACAGTCTACGAGCAGTACTTC,CASSIGTGTVYEQYF,TRBD1,15,NA,TRBV19,TRBJ2-7
TGTGCCTGGGACCGCCAATTCACAGATACGCAGTATTTT,CAWDRQFTDTQYF,NA,13,NA,TRBV30,TRBJ2-3
TGTGCCAGCAGCTTTCGAGGCTCAGCCAAAAACATTCAGTACTTC,CASSFRGSAKNIQYF,NA,15,NA,TRBV5-4,TRBJ2-4
TGTGCCAGCAGCTTAGGGACCGACAATCAGCCCCAGCATTTT,CASSLGTDNQPQHF,NA,14,NA,TRBV7-2,TRBJ1-5
TGTGCCAGCAGTTTAGGTACAAGCTCCTACAATGAGCAGTTCTTC,CASSLGTSSYNEQFF,NA,15,NA,TRBV28,TRBJ2-1
TGTGCCAGTAGTATAGGAAACACCCAGTACTTC,CASSIGNTQYF,NA,11,NA,TRBV19,TRBJ2-5
TGTGCCTGGAGTGACGGGGGGTACTACGAGCAGTACTTC,CAWSDGGYYEQYF,TRBD2,13,NA,TRBV30,TRBJ2-7
TGTGCCAGCAGCTTAGATCTGAGCTCCTACAATGAGCAGTTCTTC,CASSLDLSSYNEQFF,NA,15,NA,TRBV11-2,TRBJ2-1
TGTGCCAGCAGCTCTGTTACAGGCGAGCAGTACTTC,CASSSVTGEQYF,NA,12,NA,TRBV7-2,TRBJ2-7
TGTGCCAGCAGTTTAGTGGAGGGACAGGCGAACTATGGCTACACCTTC,CASSLVEGQANYGYTF,TRBD1,16,NA,TRBV28,TRBJ1-2
TGTGCCAGCAAGGGACAGAATAATTCACCCCTCCACTTT,CASKGQNNSPLHF,TRBD1,13,NA,TRBV6-1,TRBJ1-6
TGTGCCAGTGGTTGGCCAGGGGGATTCAATGAGCAGTTCTTC,CASGWPGGFNEQFF,TRBD1,14,once,TRBV19,TRBJ2-1
TGTGCCAGCAGTGACTCCGACACCGGCTACACCTTC,CASSDSDTGYTF,NA,12,NA,TRBV6-4,TRBJ1-2
TGCGCCAGCAGCCCCTGGACAGGGGGCTACGAGCAGTACTTC,CASSPWTGGYEQYF,TRBD1,14,NA,TRBV5-1,TRBJ2-7
TGTGCCAGCAGTTGGGCTAGCGGGATTTACAATGAGCAGTTCTTC,CASSWASGIYNEQFF,TRBD2,15,NA,TRBV27,TRBJ2-1
TGTGCCAGCAGCTTAGGGAACAGGTACCAAGAGACCCAGTACTTC,CASSLGNRYQETQYF,NA,15,NA,TRBV7-6,TRBJ2-5
TGTGCCAGCAGCCTGGGGATTAGCGGCGCCTCCCGAGAGACCCAGTACTTC,CASSLGISGASRETQYF,NA,17,NA,TRBV13,TRBJ2-5
TGTGCCAGCAGTTTATTCCCGGGTCAGGGAGGAGGCTACACCTTC,CASSLFPGQGGGYTF,NA,15,NA,TRBV27,TRBJ1-2
TGTGCCAGCAGTTACGGGGTATCCTACGAGCAGTACTTC,CASSYGVSYEQYF,NA,13,NA,TRBV6-5,TRBJ2-7
TGTGCCAGCAGCTTATCAGCTCCCGAGCAGTACTTC,CASSLSAPEQYF,NA,12,NA,TRBV7-9,TRBJ2-7
TGTGCCAGCACCGTACAGGGGGGGATCGCAGATACGCAGTATTTT,CASTVQGGIADTQYF,NA,15,NA,TRBV9,TRBJ2-3
TGTGCCAGCAGTCGAACTACAGGGGCGCCCCAGCATTTT,CASSRTTGAPQHF,TRBD1,13,NA,TRBV27,TRBJ1-5
TGTGCCAGCAGTTTGGCCGGCCGCACTGAAGCTTTCTTT,CASSLAGRTEAFF,NA,13,NA,TRBV27,TRBJ1-1
TGTGCCAGCAGTGAAGGGGCTTACTACGAGCAGTACTTC,CASSEGAYYEQYF,NA,13,NA,TRBV2,TRBJ2-7
TGTGCCAGCAGCTCCGGGACCTACCCACCCCTCCACTTT,CASSSGTYPPLHF,NA,13,NA,TRBV6-1,TRBJ1-6
TGTGCCAGCAGTGGACAGCCACATCGGTACACCGGGGAGCTGTTTTTT,CASSGQPHRYTGELFF,NA,16,NA,TRBV2,TRBJ2-2
TGTGCCAGCAGCTTATTAGGTTCTGACACTGAAGCTTTCTTT,CASSLLGSDTEAFF,NA,14,NA,TRBV11-2,TRBJ1-1
TGTGCCATCAGGACAGAGGAAAATGAAAAACTGTTTTTT,CAIRTEENEKLFF,NA,13,NA,TRBV10-3,TRBJ1-4
TGTGCCAGCAGCTTAGGGATAGGGCCTGAAGCTTTCTTT,CASSLGIGPEAFF,NA,13,NA,TRBV11-2,TRBJ1-1
TGTGCCAGCAGCCAAGGCCGACAGGGCCGTGAGACCCAGTACTTC,CASSQGRQGRETQYF,TRBD1,15,NA,TRBV14,TRBJ2-5
TGTGCCAGCAGTGTCTCGGGACTGACTTACGAGCAGTACTTC,CASSVSGLTYEQYF,NA,14,NA,TRBV6-6,TRBJ2-7
TGCAGCGTTCGGACTGATTCTAGCACAGATACGCAGTATTTT,CSVRTDSSTDTQYF,NA,14,few,TRBV29-1,TRBJ2-3
TGTGCCAGCAGCTTCCCGCCCGGACTCGCCTCCTACGAGCAGTACTTC,CASSFPPGLASYEQYF,NA,16,NA,TRBV7-9,TRBJ2-7